This T cell receptor beta chain was profiled in a study of blood T cell repertoires in COVID-19. For the study at large: PBMCs, B-cell-depleted T cells, or T cells were the source of the cDNA or gDNA that made up the material.

Sequenced by immunoSEQ multiplex PCR; TCRdb stores in-frame clones only, minus some. Among approximately 170,000 clones listed, roughly nine tenths were seen once. Germline trimming cut 8 bases from V and 1 base from J; bases unmatched to any gene: 2. Germline CDR1 reads MDHEN; CDR2 reads SYDVKM. The CDR3 runs to 12 residues. This receptor was identified in a man aged 18 to 30 who had recovered from COVID-19. Sequenced input: peripheral blood. The chain joins TRBV28 to TRBJ2-7, with TRBD1 matching over 7 bases. The CDR3 loop reads CASGGQSYEQYF. The CDR3 DNA follows: TGTGCCAGCGGGGGACAGTCCTACGAGCAGTACTTC.